The 6 T cell receptor beta chains listed next were all sequenced from one sample in a study of shared clonotypes between healthy human individuals. Data came from immunoSEQ multiplex PCR; TCRdb stores just in-frame clones and leaves some out. The sample yields 170,000 or so clones, 60% to 75% seen once. Source material: memory CD4+ T cells sorted from blood. Subset in this sample: CD45RA-negative fraction. The receptors shown here come from a man between 25 and 39 years old in good health.

The chain joins TRBV11-2 to TRBJ2-5; D remains ambiguous. Per germline, CDR1 SGHAT and CDR2 FQNNGV. V lost 7 bases, J lost 1 base, and 10 bases lay in between. CDR3 size: 13 residues. The DNA of the CDR3 is TGTGCCAGCACCTCGGGCCGCCAAGAGACCCAGTACTTC. Amino acids: CASTSGRQETQYF.

The chain has TRBV21-1 and TRBJ1-5; the table's D call, TRBD1, was not checked against the DNA. TRBV21-1 is a known pseudogene. There are 15 residues in the CDR3. CDR3 region: CASSTTGVSNQPQHF. CDR3 nucleotide sequence: TGTGCCAGCAGCACGACAGGGGTTAGCAATCAGCCCCAGCATTTT.

The J gene is TRBJ2-3, the V gene TRBV29-1; maybe TRBD2 (6 bases). The CDR3 length is 14 residues. V lost 0 bases and J lost 2, with 9 bases in between. The germline V gene has CDR1 SQVTM and CDR2 ANQGSEA. This chain's CDR3 is CSVEERENTDTQYF. The CDR3 region has the DNA TGCAGCGTTGAAGAGCGGGAAAACACAGATACGCAGTATTTT.

The genes are TRBV11-3 and TRBJ2-3; D unresolved. The CDR3 contains 19 residues. Germline V CDR1 and CDR2: SGHNT, YENEEA. Trimming stripped 0 bases from V and 2 bases from J, with 21 bases between. The CDR3 loop is CASSLDGPLEFSYTDTQYF. The CDR3 coding sequence is TGTGCCAGCAGCTTAGATGGGCCCTTGGAGTTCTCCTACACAGATACGCAGTATTTT.

This clone showed up just once. The chain carries TRBV18 and TRBJ1-3, with D unclear. The germline V and J ends were trimmed by 2 bases and 4 bases, with 6 bases remaining between them. CDR3 length equals 13 residues. Germline V gives CDR1 KGHSH, CDR2 LQKENI. The CDR3 coding sequence is TGTGCCAGCTCACCAATCGGAGGAAACACCATATATTTT. Protein product: CASSPIGGNTIYF.

This chain joins TRBV7-2 and TRBJ2-7; a possible D gene is TRBD2 (5 bases). Looked up from germline, CDR1 is SGHTA and CDR2 is FQGNSA. This CDR3 spans 12 amino acids. Trimming took 5 bases from V and 5 from J, leaving 10 bases between them. CDR3 DNA sequence: TGTGCCAGCAGCCTTAGCGTCCACGAGCAGTACTTC. Translation gives CASSLSVHEQYF. Using reference TRBV7-2 and TRBJ2-7 for the parts outside the CDR3, the full variable domain is GAGVSQSPSNKVTEKGKDVELRCDPISGHTALYWYRQSLGQGLEFLIYFQGNSAPDKSGLPSDRFSAERTGGSVSTLTIQRTQQEDSAVYLCASSLSVHEQYFGPGTRLTVT.